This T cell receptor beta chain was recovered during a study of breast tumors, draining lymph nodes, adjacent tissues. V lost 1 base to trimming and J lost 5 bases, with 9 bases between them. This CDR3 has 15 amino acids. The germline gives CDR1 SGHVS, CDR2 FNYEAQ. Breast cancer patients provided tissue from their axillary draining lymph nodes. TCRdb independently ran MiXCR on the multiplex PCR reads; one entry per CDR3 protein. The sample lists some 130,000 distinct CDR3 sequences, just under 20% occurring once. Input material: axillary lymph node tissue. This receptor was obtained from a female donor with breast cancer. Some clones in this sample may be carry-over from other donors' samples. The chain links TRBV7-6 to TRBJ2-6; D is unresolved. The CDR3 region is CASSLGNFWANVLTF. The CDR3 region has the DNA TGTGCCAGCAGCTTAGGTAACTTTTGGGCCAACGTCCTGACTTTC. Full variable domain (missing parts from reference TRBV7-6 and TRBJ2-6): GAGVSQSPRYKVTKRGQDVALRCDPISGHVSLYWYRQALGQGPEFLTYFNYEAQQDKSGLPNDRFSAERPEGSISTLTIQRTEQRDSAMYRCASSLGNFWANVLTFGAGSRLTVL.